The rows below give T cell receptor beta chains drawn from one sample of a study of T cell repertoires in cytomegalovirus infection. TCRdb reprocessed the reads via MiXCR and lists one record per CDR3 protein. In the table there are 110,000 or so distinct CDR3 sequences, 30% of which are singletons. These receptors are not linked to any known antigen. The sample consisted of CD8+ T cells from cultured PBMCs, taken from culture after CMV antigen stimulation. The receptors were sampled from a human donor in good health (CMV status not recorded). Some clones in this sample may be carry-over from other donors' samples. Both conserved end residues are part of each CDR3. The order of the fields is D gene, V gene, clone size, J gene, CDR3 protein, CDR3 DNA. The D gene is left open where the match is weak. Size tells how often a clone was seen (once, few, many) or the class of an expanded clone, and some rows leave it out.

D: .
V: TRBV6-1
size: many
J: TRBJ2-7
CDR3: CASSSIPGPIPGEQYF
DNA: TGTGCCAGCAGTTCCATCCCGGGACCGATTCCCGGCGAGCAGTACTTC

D: .
V: TRBV27
size: few
J: TRBJ2-3
CDR3: CASRISSLLTVPLTDTQYF
DNA: TGTGCCAGCAGAATTTCCTCCCTCCTGACAGTACCGCTCACAGATACGCAGTATTTT

D: TRBD2
V: TRBV7-2
size: many
J: TRBJ2-1
CDR3: CASSQSGGQYNEQFF
DNA: TGTGCCAGCAGCCAAAGCGGGGGGCAATACAATGAGCAGTTCTTC

D: TRBD1
V: TRBV19
size: .
J: TRBJ2-7
CDR3: CASSIGTGQSSYEQYF
DNA: TGTGCCAGTAGTATTGGGACAGGGCAAAGCTCCTACGAGCAGTACTTC

D: TRBD1
V: TRBV6-2/TRBV6-3
size: many
J: TRBJ1-2
CDR3: CASSQYRGLNYGYTF
DNA: TGTGCCAGCAGTCAATACAGGGGGCTTAACTATGGCTACACCTTC

D: .
V: TRBV19
size: once
J: TRBJ2-2
CDR3: CASSGGGAWGTGELFF
DNA: TGTGCCAGTAGCGGAGGGGGGGCTTGGGGCACCGGGGAGCTGTTTTTT

D: .
V: TRBV7-6
size: few
J: TRBJ2-3
CDR3: CASSLVGGASTDTQYF
DNA: TGTGCCAGCAGCTTAGTAGGGGGGGCCAGCACAGATACGCAGTATTTT

D: .
V: TRBV24-1
size: .
J: TRBJ2-7
CDR3: CATSDLMDSTYEQYF
DNA: TGTGCCACCAGTGATTTGATGGACAGTACCTACGAGCAGTACTTC

D: .
V: TRBV12-3/TRBV12-4
size: .
J: TRBJ2-1
CDR3: CASSRDLGYNEQFF
DNA: TGTGCCAGCAGTCGGGACTTAGGGTACAATGAGCAGTTCTTC

D: .
V: TRBV12-3/TRBV12-4
size: .
J: TRBJ1-5
CDR3: CASSPQGPLQHF
DNA: TGTGCCAGCAGTCCGCAGGGCCCCCTCCAGCATTTT

D: TRBD2
V: TRBV6-5
size: few
J: TRBJ2-5
CDR3: CASSYLTGEGETQYF
DNA: TGTGCCAGCAGTTACTTAACCGGGGAGGGAGAGACCCAGTACTTC

D: TRBD2
V: TRBV6-1
size: few
J: TRBJ2-1
CDR3: CASSEALLVPGLAGGETYNEQFF
DNA: TGTGCCAGCAGTGAAGCGCTTCTCGTCCCGGGACTAGCGGGGGGGGAAACCTACAATGAGCAGTTCTTC

D: .
V: TRBV12-3/TRBV12-4
size: .
J: TRBJ1-2
CDR3: CASSTGPTYGYTF
DNA: TGTGCCAGCAGTACAGGGCCTACATATGGCTACACCTTC

D: .
V: TRBV7-2
size: .
J: TRBJ1-2
CDR3: CASSLYPAESSNYGYTF
DNA: TGTGCCAGCAGCTTATACCCGGCGGAAAGTTCTAACTATGGCTACACCTTC

D: .
V: TRBV12-3/TRBV12-4
size: once
J: TRBJ2-2
CDR3: CASVGASAGTGELFF
DNA: TGTGCCAGCGTTGGGGCTTCCGCGGGCACCGGGGAGCTGTTTTTT

D: .
V: TRBV7-2
size: many
J: TRBJ2-7
CDR3: CASRSGRGPYEQYF
DNA: TGTGCCAGCAGGTCTGGCAGGGGCCCCTACGAGCAGTACTTC

D: .
V: TRBV28
size: .
J: TRBJ2-3
CDR3: CASSFWNSDTQYF
DNA: TGTGCCAGCAGTTTTTGGAACTCAGATACGCAGTATTTT

D: .
V: TRBV4-1
size: few
J: TRBJ2-2
CDR3: CASSQSPSRNTGELFF
DNA: TGCGCCAGCAGCCAATCCCCATCAAGAAACACCGGGGAGCTGTTTTTT

D: .
V: TRBV4-3
size: many
J: TRBJ1-1
CDR3: CASSQVTGYTEAFF
DNA: TGCGCCAGCAGCCAAGTTACAGGATACACTGAAGCTTTCTTT

D: .
V: TRBV7-9
size: .
J: TRBJ2-5
CDR3: CASMGNQETQYF
DNA: TGTGCCAGCATGGGGAACCAAGAGACCCAGTACTTC

D: TRBD1
V: TRBV2
size: few
J: TRBJ2-2
CDR3: CASSWETGGLNTGELFF
DNA: TGTGCCAGCAGCTGGGAGACAGGGGGCTTGAACACCGGGGAGCTGTTTTTT

D: .
V: TRBV12-3/TRBV12-4
size: .
J: TRBJ1-1
CDR3: CASSLHPGSTEAFF
DNA: TGTGCCAGCAGCCTTCACCCGGGGAGCACTGAAGCTTTCTTT

D: .
V: TRBV19
size: few
J: TRBJ1-1
CDR3: CASSIVGLEAFF
DNA: TGTGCCAGTAGTATCGTAGGGCTTGAAGCTTTCTTT

D: .
V: TRBV3-1
size: .
J: TRBJ1-6
CDR3: CASSQDPSVLHF
DNA: TGTGCCAGCAGCCAAGATCCTTCTGTCCTCCACTTT

D: TRBD1
V: TRBV12-3/TRBV12-4
size: .
J: TRBJ1-2
CDR3: CASSSGTGDLIVYGYTF
DNA: TGTGCCAGCAGCTCCGGGACAGGGGACCTTATAGTCTATGGCTACACCTTC

D: TRBD1
V: TRBV4-1
size: few
J: TRBJ1-5
CDR3: CASSRGQGVNQPQHF
DNA: TGCGCCAGCAGCAGGGGACAGGGGGTAAATCAGCCCCAGCATTTT

D: .
V: TRBV7-6
size: .
J: TRBJ2-3
CDR3: CASSQWDRTSTDTQYF
DNA: TGTGCCAGCAGCCAGTGGGACCGGACAAGCACAGATACGCAGTATTTT

D: .
V: TRBV5-6
size: .
J: TRBJ2-7
CDR3: CASSLAGGEQYF
DNA: TGTGCCAGCAGCTTGGCCGGGGGCGAGCAGTACTTC

D: TRBD2
V: TRBV27
size: few
J: TRBJ2-1
CDR3: CASSFASGGAGSNEQFF
DNA: TGTGCCAGCAGTTTTGCAAGCGGGGGGGCCGGTTCGAATGAGCAGTTCTTC

D: .
V: TRBV6-5
size: .
J: TRBJ2-1
CDR3: CASSFSTSWSEQFF
DNA: TGTGCCAGCAGTTTCTCGACTAGTTGGAGTGAGCAGTTCTTC

D: .
V: TRBV27
size: .
J: TRBJ2-4
CDR3: CASSHTSILAKNIQYF
DNA: TGTGCCAGCAGTCATACATCTATACTAGCCAAAAACATTCAGTACTTC

D: .
V: TRBV6-1
size: few
J: TRBJ2-7
CDR3: CASSEGSFIAYEQYF
DNA: TGTGCCAGCAGTGAAGGATCCTTCATCGCCTACGAGCAGTACTTC

D: .
V: TRBV11-2
size: many
J: TRBJ2-7
CDR3: CASSLVSGHSDEQYF
DNA: TGTGCCAGCAGCTTAGTGTCCGGGCATAGCGACGAGCAGTACTTC

D: .
V: TRBV5-8
size: .
J: TRBJ2-5
CDR3: CASSWGTSIRETQYF
DNA: TGTGCCAGCAGCTGGGGGACATCTATAAGGGAGACCCAGTACTTC

D: TRBD2
V: TRBV27
size: .
J: TRBJ2-3
CDR3: CASGGLADADTQYF
DNA: TGTGCCAGCGGGGGACTAGCGGATGCAGATACGCAGTATTTT

D: TRBD1
V: TRBV28
size: few
J: TRBJ2-7
CDR3: CASSLWTGPGSEQYF
DNA: TGTGCCAGCAGTTTATGGACAGGGCCAGGGAGCGAGCAGTACTTC

D: .
V: TRBV7-9
size: few
J: TRBJ2-1
CDR3: CASSLDGGGTYNEQFF
DNA: TGTGCCAGCAGCTTAGACGGCGGGGGCACCTACAATGAGCAGTTCTTC

D: .
V: TRBV7-6
size: few
J: TRBJ2-3
CDR3: CASSAGAHTDTQYF
DNA: TGTGCTAGCAGCGCCGGCGCCCACACAGATACGCAGTATTTT

D: TRBD1
V: TRBV4-1
size: .
J: TRBJ2-7
CDR3: CASSQGTGTGYEQYF
DNA: TGCGCCAGCAGCCAGGGAACCGGGACAGGCTACGAGCAGTACTTC

D: .
V: TRBV7-2
size: .
J: TRBJ2-7
CDR3: CASSPGGTYIPYEQYF
DNA: TGTGCCAGCAGCCCCGGTGGGACATATATACCCTACGAGCAGTACTTC

D: .
V: TRBV5-4
size: .
J: TRBJ1-6
CDR3: CASSFGGAISPLHF
DNA: TGTGCCAGCAGCTTTGGTGGGGCAATTTCACCCCTCCACTTT

D: TRBD1
V: TRBV5-1
size: many
J: TRBJ1-1
CDR3: CASSSYRGVNTEAFF
DNA: TGCGCCAGCAGCTCCTACAGGGGGGTCAACACTGAAGCTTTCTTT

D: TRBD1
V: TRBV18
size: few
J: TRBJ2-7
CDR3: CASSLKGDRGREQYF
DNA: TGTGCCAGCTCACTGAAAGGGGACAGGGGTAGAGAGCAGTACTTC

D: .
V: TRBV5-8
size: .
J: TRBJ1-5
CDR3: CASSLVGFRDQPQHF
DNA: TGTGCCAGCAGCTTGGTTGGGTTCAGGGATCAGCCCCAGCATTTT

D: TRBD1
V: TRBV7-6
size: .
J: TRBJ2-5
CDR3: CASSSGQGETQYF
DNA: TGTGCCAGCAGCTCGGGACAGGGGGAGACCCAGTACTTC

D: .
V: TRBV15
size: few
J: TRBJ2-1
CDR3: CATSRDFRQDSYNEQFF
DNA: TGTGCCACCAGCAGAGATTTTAGGCAGGACTCCTACAATGAGCAGTTCTTC

D: .
V: TRBV20-1
size: few
J: TRBJ2-7
CDR3: CSARDQGGIYEQYF
DNA: TGCAGTGCTAGAGATCAAGGAGGAATCTACGAGCAGTACTTC

D: .
V: TRBV11-2
size: few
J: TRBJ1-4
CDR3: CASSSPDRGGRVFF
DNA: TGTGCCAGCAGCTCGCCGGACCGTGGGGGTAGGGTGTTTTTT

D: TRBD1
V: TRBV12-3/TRBV12-4
size: .
J: TRBJ1-1
CDR3: CASSSDRVEAFF
DNA: TGTGCCAGCAGTTCAGACAGGGTTGAAGCTTTCTTT

D: .
V: TRBV27
size: .
J: TRBJ2-3
CDR3: CASSFSSRITDTQYF
DNA: TGTGCCAGCAGTTTCAGTTCCAGGATCACAGATACGCAGTATTTT

D: .
V: TRBV5-5
size: .
J: TRBJ1-6
CDR3: CASSLSVGQNNSPLHF
DNA: TGTGCCAGCAGCTTGTCGGTTGGACAGAATAATTCACCCCTCCACTTT

D: .
V: TRBV7-3
size: .
J: TRBJ2-1
CDR3: CASSSYQVDYRSYNEQFF
DNA: TGTGCCAGCAGCTCCTACCAAGTGGACTACCGCTCCTACAATGAGCAGTTCTTC

D: .
V: TRBV6-6
size: .
J: TRBJ1-6
CDR3: CASSFPGRMNSPLHF
DNA: TGTGCCAGCAGTTTCCCCGGACGGATGAATTCACCCCTCCACTTT

D: TRBD1
V: TRBV5-1
size: .
J: TRBJ1-5
CDR3: CASSFGTGGHQPQHF
DNA: TGCGCCAGCAGCTTTGGGACAGGGGGCCATCAGCCCCAGCATTTT